This T cell receptor beta chain was captured in a study of blood T cells in healthy people across ages (dated by TCRdb to about 2015). For the study in its entirety: Template switching captured roughly one uniquely barcoded TCR beta cDNA molecule per two T cells in model experiments. For two donors (one aged 18 to 30 and one aged 80 or older), the study analyzed two additional independent replicas of 1 million unique cDNA reads from the same blood draw. Donors were grouped into four age groups: young (average approximately 15 years), middle-aged (39), aged (around 60) and long-lived (approximately 82). Donors of different ages were randomly distributed across sequencing lanes to avoid experimental bias. Using deep sequencing normalized with unique cDNA molecular identifiers, the study measured how TCR beta repertoire diversity changes with age. The study at large found these results: Estimates of total diversity from one million sequenced T cells were regarded as lower bounds and underestimates. A strong correlation was found between observed TCR beta diversity and the percentage of naive T cells measured by flow cytometry. The long-lived group showed more naive CD4+ T cells, fewer expanded clones and increased TCR diversity than the aged group, suggesting age selection. Donor CMV infection status was unknown, potentially confounding age-related changes in expanded clonotypes. As age increased, observed TCR beta diversity per million T cells dropped in a roughly linear way, and a significant reduction was already evident by age 40. Because profiling used bulk unsorted PBMCs, naive and antigen-experienced compartments could not be compared conclusively.

Systemically healthy Caucasian individuals from Russia, 35 to 50 in total and aged about 6 to 100 years, were included as donors. Around 10 milliliters of peripheral blood were drawn from each donor into EDTA-treated Vacutainer tubes. Ficoll-Paque density-gradient centrifugation was used to isolate PBMCs, with at least 6.5 million obtained per sample. Total RNA, at least 6 micrograms per sample, was extracted from PBMCs with Trizol reagent. The percentages of naive CD45RAhigh/CD27high T cells were determined by flow cytometry on a PBMC aliquot from every donor. This clonotype has just one count. Its antigen is unknown. Base quality data are lacking; no much larger clone is found one base away. Libraries were constructed by 5' RACE. The sequencer listed for this sample is Illumina HiSeq 2500. A second PCR of roughly 6 to 11 cycles was performed with a sample-barcoded 5' primer and a J-beta primer mix. Each TCR beta cDNA molecule received a unique molecular identifier from a template-switch 5' adaptor carrying 12 random nucleotides. Each sample yielded at least 3 million CDR3-containing paired-end reads. All of the RNA was converted into first-strand cDNA using the Mint cDNA synthesis kit, with a TRBC-specific oligonucleotide serving as the primer. All cDNA was treated with uracil-DNA glycosylase and then went through a first 18-cycle PCR with the universal primers M1SS and BC2_uni_R. The paper's processing steps were these. For normalization, 1 million high-quality reads, each with a distinct molecular identifier, were randomly selected from each sample. Instead of being binned into consensus sequences, reads that shared molecular identifiers were thrown out. MiTCR, run with a Q25 quality threshold and the strictest error-elimination algorithm, handled CDR3 identification, clonotype clustering and error correction. A nonparametric unseen species model using Euler transformation provided a lower-bound estimate of total TCR beta diversity. TCRdb reprocessing: public reads trimmed at Q25 with fastp, clones called with MiXCR, in-frame beta chains kept. Each CDR3 protein appears once, grouped with its most common genes and DNA. It is TCRdb's table, rather than the study itself, that gives the V and J calls and clone size. Across this sample there are almost 1 million distinct CDR3 sequences, with roughly 51% seen only once. About a fifth of the sample is held by the ten biggest clonotypes.

V gives up 6 bases and J gives up 6 bases, and the segment between their germline ends measures 16 bases. The CDR3 numbers 14 residues from cysteine through phenylalanine. Solely the CDR3 DNA is kept, with 42 bases framed from the first base. As encoded in the germline V gene, CDR1 is SNHLY while CDR2 is FYNNEI. The clonotype comes from a woman aged 60-75 years in good health. Sample: blood. The chain was built from TRBV2 and TRBJ2-3; no D gene call is confident. The nucleotides read TGTGCCAGCAGACCCCATACTACCGAGGATACGCAGTATTTT. This encodes CASRPHTTEDTQYF.